These 21 T cell receptor beta chains came from one sample sequenced in a study of CD8+ T cells in alopecia areata. After isolation, RNA underwent reverse transcription to generate cDNA as the sequencing template. Sequencing used immunoSEQ multiplex PCR; TCRdb keeps in-frame clones, though not all of them. The table includes approximately 170,000 clones, around three fifths detected once. As to treatment: oral pan-JAK inhibitor, 5-10 mg twice daily. The material sequenced was CD4+ T cells sorted from blood, taken at week 24, from a patient treated with tofacitinib. Receptors originate from a human donor with alopecia areata.

This clone was seen many times. The rearrangement joins TRBV5-1 to TRBJ2-6; D ambiguous. This CDR3 spans 15 amino acids. The V and J ends lost 4 bases and 2 bases respectively, with 10 bases between them. Germline values: CDR1 SGHRS, CDR2 YFSETQ. CDR3 in DNA: TGCGCCAGCAGCATGAACCGTCCTGGGGCCAACGTCCTGACTTTC. This gives the protein CASSMNRPGANVLTF.

This clone was recorded a few times. This chain uses TRBV11-1 with TRBJ2-5; D remains unclear. The CDR3 length is 13 residues. The germline gives CDR1 SGHAT, CDR2 FQDESV (reference sequence). V was pared by 5 bases and J by 5 bases, with 12 bases between. CDR3 nucleotides: TGTGCCAGCAGCCCGAAAAGTATGGAGACCCAGTACTTC. This gives the protein CASSPKSMETQYF.

The rearrangement links TRBV30 to TRBJ2-3, with TRBD2 identical over 8 bases. This CDR3 comprises 13 residues. Looked up from germline, CDR1 is GTSNPN and CDR2 is SVGIG (reference sequence). Losses at the gene ends were 2 bases for V and 3 bases for J; bases not matched to a gene: 1. The CDR3, as DNA: TGTGCCTGGAGTTTAGCGGGGACAGATACGCAGTATTTT. Protein sequence: CAWSLAGTDTQYF.

The V call is TRBV4-1, the J call TRBJ2-7; TRBD2 matches 11 bases. Germline V CDR1 and CDR2: MGHRA, YSYEKL. This CDR3 comprises 16 residues. J lost 5 bases, V lost 4 bases, and 10 bases had no gene match. This CDR3 reads CASSPKSTSGGNEQYF. The DNA for the CDR3 is TGCGCCAGCAGCCCAAAATCCACTAGCGGGGGAAACGAGCAGTACTTC.

V usage is TRBV29-1 and J usage is TRBJ2-6, with TRBD1 matching 10 bases. Trimming removed 6 bases from V and 2 bases from J; junction bases left unmatched: 1. CDR1 and CDR2 from the germline V gene are SQVTM and ANQGSEA. The CDR3 covers 14 residues. DNA of the CDR3: TGCAGCGTCGGACAGGGGGCTGGGGCCAACGTCCTGACTTTC. It yields the protein CSVGQGAGANVLTF.

The rearrangement uses TRBV5-1 and TRBJ1-1; unclear D gene. The germline V gene has CDR1 SGHRS and CDR2 YFSETQ. Trimming shortened V by 4 bases and J by 3 bases, and 10 bases separated the two germline ends. CDR3 length: 13 residues. In nucleotides, the CDR3 is TGCGCCAGCAGCCTCGGATGGGACACTGAAGCTTTCTTT. As protein: CASSLGWDTEAFF.

This chain connects TRBV29-1 to TRBJ2-3, with 11 bases matching TRBD2. Germline CDR1 is SQVTM and CDR2 is ANQGSEA. Germline trimming cut 3 bases from V and 0 bases from J; bases unmatched to any gene: 2. CDR3 size: 15 residues. The CDR3 here is CSVETSGVSTDTQYF. Here the CDR3 DNA reads TGCAGCGTTGAGACTAGCGGGGTTAGCACAGATACGCAGTATTTT.

The genes are TRBV29-1 and TRBJ1-1; 7 bases agree with TRBD1. V lost 7 bases, J lost 0 bases, and 5 bases stayed unmatched. Germline lookup yields CDR1 SQVTM and CDR2 ANQGSEA. The CDR3 is made up of 13 amino acids. The CDR3 here is CSARRGMNTEAFF. In DNA, the CDR3 is TGCAGCGCCCGCAGGGGGATGAACACTGAAGCTTTCTTT.

Of note for this clone: This sequence is one base from a far larger clone and is likely a read error. This chain uses TRBV5-1 with TRBJ1-2; D unclear. Trimming shortened V by 0 bases and J by 8 bases, and 20 bases separated the two germline ends. CDR3 length: 16 amino acids. Germline CDR1 SGHRS, CDR2 YFSETQ. CDR3 nucleotide sequence: TGCGCCAGCAGCTTGGGCCCGATGGAAGTGAAACCAGGCTACACCTTC. It yields the protein CASSLGPMEVKPGYTF.

This chain connects TRBV11-2 to TRBJ2-6; 9 bases are a match to TRBD1. Trimming removed 4 bases from V and 4 bases from J; junction bases left unmatched: 11. The germline gives CDR1 SGHAT, CDR2 FQNNGV. The CDR3 consists of 18 residues. CDR3 DNA sequence: TGTGCCAGCAGCTCTTACCGGGACAGGGTGAGAGGGGCCAACGTCCTGACTTTC. This translates into CASSSYRDRVRGANVLTF.

In this sample, this clone turned up a few times. The genes are TRBV2 and TRBJ2-2; 9 nucleotides match TRBD2. The junction had 16 bases not matched to a gene; V was cut back by 3 bases and J by 11 bases. The V gene's germline CDR1 is SNHLY and CDR2 FYNNEI. The CDR3 spans 17 residues. CDR3 sequence reads: CASSEAHPGLAGTELFF. The CDR3 nucleotides read TGTGCCAGCAGTGAGGCACATCCGGGACTAGCAGGAACTGAGCTGTTTTTT.

The V gene is TRBV2, the J gene TRBJ1-5; D uncertain. With 1 base removed from V and 8 bases from J, the gap between germline ends came to 6 bases. Germline V gene lookup returns CDR1 SNHLY and CDR2 FYNNEI. CDR3 length: 12 residues. The CDR3 loop reads CASSEGREPQHF. The CDR3 bases are TGTGCCAGCAGTGAAGGCCGGGAGCCCCAGCATTTT. Based on the CDR3 plus reference TRBV2 and TRBJ1-5, the full variable domain is EPEVTQTPSHQVTQMGQEVILRCVPISNHLYFYWYRQILGQKVEFLVSFYNNEISEKSEIFDDQFSVERPDGSNFTLKIRSTKLEDSAMYFCASSEGREPQHFGDGTRLSIL.

The chain couples TRBV7-6 to TRBJ1-5; no reliable D call. Germline CDR1 and CDR2: SGHVS and FNYEAQ. The CDR3 length is 14 residues. V was cut by 5 bases and J by 3 bases, with 11 bases left in between. The CDR3 region is CASSPDGYNQPQHF. CDR3 nucleotides: TGTGCCAGCAGCCCGGACGGATACAATCAGCCCCAGCATTTT.

The rearrangement joins TRBV6-5 to TRBJ1-2; 9 bases fit TRBD1. Germline CDR1 reads MNHEY; CDR2 reads SVGAGI. The CDR3 consists of 13 residues. V shed 4 bases, J shed 6 bases, and the junction held 3 bases outside the gene matches. Here the CDR3 DNA reads TGTGCCAGCAGTTTAACAGGGGGCGATGGCTACACCTTC. Protein product: CASSLTGGDGYTF.

This clone was detected only a few times. The chain couples TRBV30 to TRBJ2-1; 10 bases fit TRBD1. The CDR3 length is 13 residues. From germline, CDR1 is GTSNPN and CDR2 SVGIG (reference sequence). Trimming removed 8 bases from V and 2 bases from J; junction bases left unmatched: 3. The CDR3 sequence: CAAGQGTYNEQFF. In nucleotides, the CDR3 is TGTGCCGCGGGACAGGGGACCTACAATGAGCAGTTCTTC.

This chain links TRBV9 with TRBJ1-1, with 11 bases fitting TRBD1. This CDR3 has 14 amino acids. The germline V gene has CDR1 SGDLS and CDR2 YYNGEE. The J segment lost 3 bases and the V segment lost 4 bases, leaving 2 bases of the junction unmatched. The CDR3 bases are TGTGCCAGCAGCCCGGGACAGGGGGACACTGAAGCTTTCTTT. Translated, it gives CASSPGQGDTEAFF.

This clone appeared once. The chain is built from TRBV30 and TRBJ2-7, with 10 positions matching TRBD2. From germline, CDR1 is GTSNPN and CDR2 SVGIG (reference sequence). V lost 4 bases and J lost 5; bases outside the gene matches: 8. CDR3 length: 14 residues. CDR3 sequence reads: CAWNPGTSVHEQYF. CDR3 DNA sequence: TGTGCCTGGAACCCCGGGACTAGCGTCCACGAGCAGTACTTC.

This clone was detected only a few times. This chain connects TRBV7-9 to TRBJ2-5; TRBD1 agrees at 7 bases. In germline, CDR1 is SEHNR, CDR2 FQNEAQ (reference sequence). The CDR3 contains 13 residues. V was pared by 5 bases and J by 5 bases, with 5 bases of the junction left unmatched. The chain's CDR3 is CASSKGGRETQYF. For the CDR3, the DNA is TGTGCCAGCAGCAAAGGGGGCAGGGAGACCCAGTACTTC. Filled out from reference TRBV7-9 and TRBJ2-5, the complete variable domain reads DTGVSQNPRHKITKRGQNVTFRCDPISEHNRLYWYRQTLGQGPEFLTYFQNEAQLEKSRLLSDRFSAERPKGSFSTLEIQRTEQGDSAMYLCASSKGGRETQYFGPGTRLLVL.

The chain uses TRBV6-5 and TRBJ2-5; D gene ambiguous. The CDR3 covers 11 residues. The germline gives CDR1 MNHEY, CDR2 SVGAGI. Trimming pared 7 bases from V and 7 bases from J, leaving 10 bases between. CDR3 nucleotides: TGTGCCAGCACCAACCAGGCGACCCAGTACTTC. Its translation: CASTNQATQYF.

This chain joins TRBV10-3 and TRBJ1-2, with TRBD1 matching 7 bases. The CDR3 extends over 14 amino acids. J was trimmed by 1 base and V by 7 bases; bases with no gene match: 6. The germline V gene has CDR1 ENHRY and CDR2 SYGVKD. CDR3 sequence reads: CAITNDRDNYGYTF. CDR3 nucleotides: TGTGCCATCACCAACGACAGGGATAACTATGGCTACACCTTC.

DNA of the CDR3: TGTGCCAGCAGCAAAGGACTAGCGGGGAGGCAAGAGACCCAGTACTTC. Residues: CASSKGLAGRQETQYF. The V and J genes are TRBV25-1 and TRBJ2-5; 12 bases match TRBD2. The CDR3 length is 16 residues. The J segment lost 2 bases and the V segment lost 6 bases, leaving 7 bases of the junction unmatched. From germline, CDR1 is MGHDK and CDR2 SYGVNS.